This TCR beta chain was documented in a study of cytomegalovirus exposure and HLA in healthy donors. The study, taken as a whole, reports: Sequencing depth across donors, presence/absence analyses assumed, was roughly uniform.

Trimming removed 7 bases from V and 9 bases from J, with 13 bases in between. Germline V gene sequence: CDR1 MNHNY, CDR2 SVGAGI (reference sequence). There are 12 residues in the CDR3. On this clone itself: Its antigen is currently unknown.

PCR used 60 Vbeta primers and 13 Jbeta primers. Data came from immunoSEQ multiplex PCR; TCRdb stores just in-frame clones and leaves some out. The table records nearly 110,000 clones, around three quarters of them present only once. The material sequenced was PBMCs. This sequence was found in a male donor in good health and CMV-seronegative. This rearrangement joins TRBV6-6 to TRBJ2-1; TRBD1 might be the D (5 bases). As DNA, the CDR3 is TGTGCCAGCAACAGCCAGGGCTCTGAGCAGTTCTTC. This translates into CASNSQGSEQFF.